These 19 T cell receptor beta chains came from one sample sequenced in a study of molecular identifiers for immune sequencing clone quantification. TCRdb fed the PCR reads into MiXCR, producing one record per CDR3 protein. The sample lists about 640,000 distinct CDR3 sequences, less than 20% occurring once. Sequencing was done on a sample of naive CD8+ T cells from blood, with Jurkat cell RNA spiked in. Subset of the sample: FACS-sorted CD8+CD4-CCR7+CD45RA+ naive T cells. The source of these receptors is a human donor in good health. Some libraries in this study had Jurkat cell RNA spiked in.

The genes are TRBV6-6 and TRBJ2-3; 8 bases line up with TRBD2. With V trimmed by 4 bases and J by 0 bases, 15 bases remained unmatched. Germline assignment: CDR1 MNHNY and CDR2 SVGAGI (reference sequence). CDR3 length: 19 amino acids. The CDR3 loop is CASSSHSGLVGGSTDTQYF. CDR3 DNA sequence: TGTGCCAGCAGTTCGCATTCGGGACTAGTGGGGGGCAGCACAGATACGCAGTATTTT.

This clonotype was counted only a few times. The chain combines TRBV5-6 with TRBJ2-3; 7 nucleotides align to TRBD2. CDR1 is SGHDT, CDR2 YYEEEE, per germline. Unmatched junction bases numbered 13, after V lost 0 bases and J lost 6 bases. The CDR3 runs to 17 residues. CDR3 DNA sequence: TGTGCCAGCAGCTTGGGCGGGGGTGTTCCCCCTCGCGATACGCAGTATTTT. Its protein product is CASSLGGGVPPRDTQYF.

This clonotype was recorded at least ten times. The chain joins TRBV28 to TRBJ2-7; perhaps TRBD1 as D (6 bases). The germline CDR1 and CDR2 sequences are MDHEN and SYDVKM. The CDR3 consists of 15 residues. Trimming took 5 bases from V and 0 from J, leaving 14 bases between them. As DNA, the CDR3 is TGTGCCAGCAGTACCAGGGGTCCGAGCTCCTACGAGCAGTACTTC. It encodes CASSTRGPSSYEQYF. The full variable domain, its missing parts supplied by reference TRBV28 and TRBJ2-7, is DVKVTQSSRYLVKRTGEKVFLECVQDMDHENMFWYRQDPGLGLRLIYFSYDVKMKEKGDIPEGYSVSREKKERFSLILESASTNQTSMYLCASSTRGPSSYEQYFGPGTRLTVT.

Turning to this clonotype: Sequence at one end of the junction differs from germline and may be a read error. V usage is TRBV27 and J usage is TRBJ2-1; D ambiguous. The CDR3 is 10 residues long. The germline CDR1 and CDR2 sequences are MNHEY and SMNVEV (reference sequence). The CDR3 loop is CASGDNGQFF. The CDR3 DNA sequence: TGTGCCAGCGGCGACAATGGGCAGTTCTTC.

Many counts were recorded for this clonotype. CDR3 in DNA: TGCAGCGTTGTAGAGACTACAACAACCTACGAGCAGTACTTC. It codes for CSVVETTTTYEQYF. The chain carries TRBV29-1 and TRBJ2-7, with D perhaps matching TRBD2 (5 bases). The V gene's germline CDR1 is SQVTM and CDR2 ANQGSEA. There are 14 residues in the CDR3. With 4 bases removed from V and 2 bases from J, the gap between germline ends came to 15 bases.

This clonotype has ten or more counts. V usage is TRBV27 and J usage is TRBJ1-5; D is possibly TRBD1 (5 bases). The germline V and J ends were trimmed by 2 bases and 6 bases, with 11 bases remaining between them. The CDR3 has 14 amino acids. CDR1 is MNHEY and CDR2 is SMNVEV in the germline V gene (reference sequence). The CDR3 coding sequence is TGTGCCAGCAGTTTAGGGGCAGGGACTCAGCCCCAGCATTTT. As protein: CASSLGAGTQPQHF.

This clonotype was seen repeatedly, ten times or more. This chain joins TRBV7-9 and TRBJ1-1; D is unresolved. Germline CDR1 SEHNR, CDR2 FQNEAQ (reference sequence). The V end was cut by 6 bases, the J end by 1 base, with 12 bases between. CDR3 length: 14 residues. The CDR3 region is CASRPFGQNTEAFF. DNA of the CDR3: TGTGCCAGCAGGCCCTTTGGTCAGAACACTGAAGCTTTCTTT. Supplemented by reference TRBV7-9 and TRBJ1-1, the full variable domain reads DTGVSQNPRHKITKRGQNVTFRCDPISEHNRLYWYRQTLGQGPEFLTYFQNEAQLEKSRLLSDRFSAERPKGSFSTLEIQRTEQGDSAMYLCASRPFGQNTEAFFGQGTRLTVV.

On this clonotype itself: The junction and the germline gene differ at one end; a read error may be behind it. The J gene is TRBJ2-3, the V gene TRBV11-2, with unresolved D. Germline CDR1 SGHAT, CDR2 FQNNGV. The length of the CDR3 is 15 residues. The CDR3 sequence: CAGSLLAPSTDTQYF. In nucleotides, the CDR3 is TGTGCCGGCAGCTTATTGGCTCCTAGCACAGATACGCAGTATTTT.

This clonotype appeared many times. V usage is TRBV5-6 and J usage is TRBJ1-2; no definite D call. The V gene's germline CDR1 is SGHDT and CDR2 YYEEEE. The CDR3 extends over 16 amino acids. Trimming took 3 bases from V and 0 from J, leaving 15 bases between them. Here the CDR3 reads CASSSPSDMTNYGYTF. The CDR3 DNA follows: TGTGCCAGCAGCTCCCCGTCAGACATGACTAACTATGGCTACACCTTC.

This clonotype was seen many times. The chain is built from TRBV4-3 and TRBJ2-7; 7 positions agree with TRBD2. Germline CDR1 reads LGHNA; CDR2 reads YSLEER. The CDR3 consists of 16 residues. The trim removed 0 bases at V and 2 bases at J, leaving 7 bases unmatched. CDR3 region: CASSQDRREGTYEQYF. The CDR3 nucleotides are TGCGCCAGCAGCCAAGATAGGAGGGAGGGGACCTACGAGCAGTACTTC.

About this clonotype itself: A junction boundary mismatches the germline segment, possibly from a read error. The rearrangement links TRBV4-1 to TRBJ2-3; 8 bases map to TRBD2. Germline V gene lookup returns CDR1 MGHRA and CDR2 YSYEKL. The CDR3 totals 17 residues. The CDR3 spells CASIQANGRALTDTQYF. DNA of the CDR3: TGCGCCAGCATCCAGGCGAACGGGAGGGCCCTCACAGACACGCAGTATTTT.

Concerning this clonotype: With a much larger clone just one base away, this may be a read error. In this CDR3 the conserved last residue, phenylalanine or tryptophan, is missing, so a read error is likely. The V gene is TRBV9, the J gene TRBJ2-1, with no clear D. Trimming cost V 0 bases and J 1 base, with 8 bases left between them. The CDR3 extends over 15 amino acids. In germline, CDR1 is SGDLS, CDR2 YYNGEE. The CDR3: CASSVGSLSYNEQFS. The CDR3 nucleotides read TGTGCCAGCAGCGTAGGTTCACTTTCCTACAATGAGCAGTTCTCC.

This clonotype has a count of ten or more. The chain recombines TRBV7-6 with TRBJ2-2; 12 bases align to TRBD2. Germline trimming cut 5 bases from V and 7 bases from J; bases unmatched to any gene: 8. The CDR3 spans 16 residues. The germline V gene encodes CDR1 SGHVS and CDR2 FNYEAQ. The CDR3 nucleotides read TGTGCCAGCAGCGGGAGACTAGCGGGAGAGGACGGGGAGCTGTTTTTT. Residues: CASSGRLAGEDGELFF.

This clonotype was picked up many times. The rearrangement joins TRBV27 to TRBJ1-6; D perhaps matches TRBD1 (5 bases). V dropped 2 bases and J dropped 14 bases, with 13 bases sitting between them. Germline V gives CDR1 MNHEY, CDR2 SMNVEV (reference sequence). The CDR3 runs to 13 residues. CDR3 DNA: TGTGCCAGCAGTTTAGGAACAGGCCCAGCCCTCCACTTT. It translates to CASSLGTGPALHF.

In this sample, this clonotype turned up many times. The chain employs TRBV4-3 and TRBJ1-1, with unresolved D. Germline CDR1 and CDR2: LGHNA and YSLEER. Trimming pared 0 bases from V and 0 bases from J, leaving 11 bases between. This CDR3 contains 16 residues. The DNA of the CDR3 is TGCGCCAGCAGCCAAGATAGCAGGACCTTGAACACTGAAGCTTTCTTT. Translation gives CASSQDSRTLNTEAFF.

This clonotype was seen at least ten times. The chain joins TRBV7-9 to TRBJ2-1; 15 bases match TRBD2. Germline CDR1 SEHNR, CDR2 FQNEAQ (reference sequence). This CDR3 spans 17 amino acids. Unmatched junction bases numbered 8, after V lost 2 bases and J lost 9 bases. The CDR3 DNA sequence: TGTGCCAGCAGCTTACCCGGACTAGCGGGGGGGCCCAGTGAGCAGTTCTTC. Translating it yields CASSLPGLAGGPSEQFF. Looking up the rest from reference TRBV7-9 and TRBJ2-1 gives the full variable domain: DTGVSQNPRHKITKRGQNVTFRCDPISEHNRLYWYRQTLGQGPEFLTYFQNEAQLEKSRLLSDRFSAERPKGSFSTLEIQRTEQGDSAMYLCASSLPGLAGGPSEQFFGPGTRLTVL.

This clonotype occurred many times. The rearrangement joins TRBV18 to TRBJ2-3, with TRBD2 matching 12 bases. The CDR3 is 18 residues long. The junction had 13 bases not matched to a gene; V was cut back by 3 bases and J by 6 bases. Germline CDR1 and CDR2: KGHSH and LQKENI. The CDR3 region has the DNA TGTGCCAGCTCACCCTCGGCTAGCGGGGGGGCCATCTTTGATACGCAGTATTTT. Protein sequence: CASSPSASGGAIFDTQYF.

There are a few counts of this clonotype. A junction end diverges from the germline sequence, so it may reflect a read error. The V gene is TRBV19, the J gene TRBJ2-7; no clear D. CDR1 and CDR2 (germline): LNHDA, SQIVND (reference sequence). This CDR3 comprises 14 residues. The CDR3 DNA follows: TGTGCCAGTGGTATAGGCAGACGAATGGACGAGCAGTACTTC. Residues: CASGIGRRMDEQYF. Using reference TRBV19 and TRBJ2-7 for the parts outside the CDR3, the full variable domain is DGGITQSPKYLFRKEGQNVTLSCEQNLNHDAMYWYRQDPGQGLRLIYYSQIVNDFQKGDIAEGYSVSREKKESFPLTVTSAQKNPTAFYLCASGIGRRMDEQYFGPGTRLTVT.

Comment on this clonotype: A much bigger clone sits one base away, suggesting this may be a read error. The V call is TRBV19, the J call TRBJ2-3; 8 bases agree with TRBD1. Looked up from germline, CDR1 is LNHDA and CDR2 is SQIVND (reference sequence). The V segment lost 8 bases and the J segment 3 bases; nucleotides outside the gene matches: 22. The CDR3 covers 19 residues. This CDR3 is CASGVGFAGGSYRTDTQYF. CDR3 sequence (DNA): TGTGCCAGTGGTGTGGGTTTTGCAGGGGGCAGTTACCGGACAGATACGCAGTATTTT.